The TCR beta chain described here comes from a study of identical twins (dated by TCRdb to 2016 to 2017). With regard to the full study: To test whether fetal clonotypes persist, this study deep-sequenced TCR alpha and beta repertoires from monozygotic twins, from unrelated adults of various ages, and from cord blood. To rule out contamination, the twin experiments were replicated at different times with different library preparation protocols. The paper as a whole reports these results and caveats: Abundant cord blood beta clonotypes carried fewer insertions; young adult naive repertoires showed a weaker similar trend, while memory repertoires showed none. The excess sharing between twins in beta out-of-frame sequences was weaker because fewer shared sequences reduced the signal-to-noise ratio. Because the same donors could not be followed over many years, the conclusions relied on cross-sectional statistical analysis. Compared with coincidental sharing between unrelated individuals, an excess of low generation-probability sequences was observed among out-of-frame TCR alpha sequences shared between twins. Invariant T cells such as MAIT and iNKT could partly confound zero-insertion analyses, although diverse VJ usage argued against such confounding for most clonotypes. In monozygotic twins, recombination models systematically underestimated out-of-frame TCR alpha sharing, but the models matched the sharing seen between unrelated individuals.

The receptor library was made with 5' RACE. Data came from an Illumina HiSeq 2000. A universal primer binding site was added through template switching, and the final cDNA carried a unique molecular identifier so that TCR cDNA molecules could be counted accurately. Specific primers in the conserved constant-segment region were used to synthesize first-strand cDNA for TCR alpha and beta chains. Each cDNA library was double barcoded, with a SMART-Mk sample barcode plus Illumina barcodes, to control for contamination. TruSeq adapter sequences, together with Illumina sample barcodes, were added in two successive PCR steps. The Illumina HiSeq platform was used with custom primers to sequence TCR alpha and beta cDNA libraries. Per the source publication's procedure: Unique molecular identifiers were extracted from raw reads with MiGEC, and CDR3 positions were determined with MiXCR. Recombination models were inferred per individual with the repgenHMM and IGoR tools using an EM algorithm. Shared clonotypes were analyzed with the tcR package in R, and sharing was normalized by the product of cloneset sizes. Out-of-frame nonproductive sequences were analyzed to study raw recombination free of thymic and clonal selection effects. TCRdb trimmed public reads at Q25 via fastp, called clones via MiXCR and kept in-frame beta chains. When rows share a CDR3 protein, they turn into one entry using the most common DNA and genes. TCRdb's processing, not the authors' own work, is the source of the V and J calls. Here the sample has 250,000 or so distinct CDR3 sequences; about 8% occur a single time. About 3% of the sample goes to the ten largest clones.

This clonotype was observed a handful of times. The specificity of this receptor is unknown. No much larger clone is present one base from it, and per-base qualities are unavailable. Every donor in the study was a healthy Caucasian. The twin cohort comprised three pairs of female monozygotic twins, all aged roughly 18 to 30 years. Positive isolation kits from Invitrogen were used to isolate the CD4+ and CD8+ T cell populations. Looking up the germline V gene yields CDR1 LGHNA and CDR2 YNFKEQ. Spanning cysteine to phenylalanine, the CDR3 consists of 18 amino acids. Only the CDR3 DNA stays, 54 bases, in frame from base 1. V is trimmed back by 3 bases and J by 0 bases, and the junction contains 5 bases that no gene match accounts for. These sequences were also reported in another study, on yellow fever vaccine responses in identical twins. The second paper further reports: According to the authors, in identical twins the way T cells responded to vaccination appeared partly convergent and partly personalized. In identical twins, the study followed T cell clones that responded to the vaccine with precision.

The TCR originated in a young woman in good health. Sample: CD8+ T cells sorted from blood. This chain is built from TRBV4-2 and TRBJ2-3; a stretch of 14 junction bases matches TRBD2. The CDR3: CASSHWGLAGASTDTQYF. The DNA sequence is TGTGCCAGCAGCCACTGGGGACTAGCGGGGGCTAGCACAGATACGCAGTATTTT.